The 21 T cell receptor beta chains below were found in one sample sequenced in a study of technical replicates of blood from several donors. TCRdb keeps only in-frame clones here, not all; method: immunoSEQ multiplex PCR. This table holds approximately 100,000 clones, under 97% found once. The sequencing input was T cells isolated from PBMCs. The receptors were gathered from a human donor in good health.

CDR3 region: CASSTGQLQETQYF. The DNA of the CDR3 is TGTGCCAGCAGTACGGGACAGTTGCAAGAGACCCAGTACTTC. V is TRBV28 and J is TRBJ2-5, with 7 bases lining up with TRBD1. CDR1 and CDR2 (germline): MDHEN, SYDVKM. The CDR3 extends over 14 amino acids. Losses at the gene ends were 5 bases for V and 2 bases for J; bases not matched to a gene: 5.

This clone has just one count. This sequence joins TRBV9 and TRBJ1-1; TRBD1 aligns across 8 bases. The CDR3 length is 13 residues. Germline lookup yields CDR1 SGDLS and CDR2 YYNGEE. Unmatched junction bases numbered 5, after V lost 3 bases and J lost 7 bases. The CDR3 DNA sequence: TGTGCCAGCAGCGACTCCGGGACAGGTGAAGCTTTCTTT. Its protein is CASSDSGTGEAFF.

V gene TRBV6-5 combines with J gene TRBJ2-1, with D unclear. V lost 0 bases and J 2 bases, leaving 5 bases between the germline ends. The CDR3 is 14 amino acids. Germline values: CDR1 MNHEY, CDR2 SVGAGI. CDR3 region: CASSYSAAYNEQFF. The CDR3 nucleotides read TGTGCCAGCAGTTACTCTGCGGCCTACAATGAGCAGTTCTTC.

This chain uses TRBV12-5 with TRBJ1-4; 7 bases line up with TRBD1. Germline V gene lookup returns CDR1 LGHNT and CDR2 FRNRAP. The CDR3 extends over 20 amino acids. The ends lost 6 bases at V and 0 bases at J; junction bases unmatched: 19. The CDR3 sequence: CASGDPGTVNWTATNEKLFF. The CDR3 bases are TGTGCTAGTGGGGACCCCGGGACAGTGAATTGGACCGCAACTAATGAAAAACTGTTTTTT.

The CDR3 DNA is TGTGCCAGCAGTGAAGGAGACAGAGGAGAGACCCAGTACTTC. Its translation is CASSEGDRGETQYF. The chain recombines TRBV6-1 with TRBJ2-5; tentative D call: TRBD1 (5 bases). V lost 1 base and J 4 bases, leaving 10 bases between the germline ends. CDR1 and CDR2 from the germline V gene are MNHNS and SASEGT. The CDR3 is 14 amino acids.

The sample holds one count of this clone. The CDR3 DNA follows: TGTGCCAGCAGGAAAGGGGGGAACACTGAAGCTTTCTTT. As protein: CASRKGGNTEAFF. The rearrangement links TRBV7-9 to TRBJ1-1; possibly TRBD1 for D (6 bases). CDR1 is SEHNR and CDR2 is FQNEAQ in the germline V gene (reference sequence). The CDR3 is 13 residues long. Trimming left V 6 bases short and J 1 base short, with 9 bases between.

The chain combines TRBV2 with TRBJ2-3, with D possibly TRBD2 on 5 matching bases. The CDR3 contains 14 residues. The germline gives CDR1 SNHLY, CDR2 FYNNEI. V was pared by 7 bases and J by 1 base, with 12 bases between. CDR3 nucleotides: TGTGCCAGCATGGGGAGAGGCGGCACAGATACGCAGTATTTT. Its protein product is CASMGRGGTDTQYF. Full variable domain (missing parts from reference TRBV2 and TRBJ2-3): EPEVTQTPSHQVTQMGQEVILRCVPISNHLYFYWYRQILGQKVEFLVSFYNNEISEKSEIFDDQFSVERPDGSNFTLKIRSTKLEDSAMYFCASMGRGGTDTQYFGPGTRLTVL.

In nucleotides, the CDR3 is TGTGCCAGCAGCTTAGCGGGCAGGGGCTCCTACGAGCAGTACTTC. Protein sequence: CASSLAGRGSYEQYF. This chain uses TRBV7-2 with TRBJ2-7; a weak D match, TRBD1 (6 bases). Trimming cost V 0 bases and J 0 bases, with 9 bases left between them. Germline V gene lookup returns CDR1 SGHTA and CDR2 FQGNSA. The length of the CDR3 is 15 residues.

This chain links TRBV2 with TRBJ1-5; D might be TRBD1 (5 bases). Germline V gives CDR1 SNHLY, CDR2 FYNNEI. The length of the CDR3 is 14 residues. V was clipped by 6 bases and J by 5 bases, with 14 bases between them. CDR3 nucleotide sequence: TGTGCCAGCAGCGGTACAGGTTCGGATCAGCCCCAGCATTTT. Protein: CASSGTGSDQPQHF.

V is TRBV5-1 and J is TRBJ2-5; D is perhaps TRBD2 (5 bases). The CDR3 consists of 14 residues. Trimming cost V 3 bases and J 2 bases, with 11 bases left between them. Germline CDR1 SGHRS, CDR2 YFSETQ. The DNA for the CDR3 is TGCGCCAGCAGCTCGGGCCGGGAACAAGAGACCCAGTACTTC. Amino acid sequence: CASSSGREQETQYF.

The rearrangement joins TRBV5-1 to TRBJ1-2; D might be TRBD1 (6 bases). This CDR3 has 17 amino acids. Trimming pared 3 bases from V and 4 bases from J, leaving 22 bases between. Germline lookup yields CDR1 SGHRS and CDR2 YFSETQ. This chain's CDR3 is CASSSPIQTGPPYGYTF. Written as DNA, the CDR3 is TGCGCCAGCAGCTCTCCCATCCAAACAGGGCCGCCCTATGGCTACACCTTC.

This chain links TRBV19 with TRBJ2-2, with TRBD2 matching 7 bases. This CDR3 contains 19 residues. Unmatched junction bases numbered 21, after V lost 10 bases and J lost 1 base. The germline V gene encodes CDR1 LNHDA and CDR2 SQIVND (reference sequence). The CDR3 region has the DNA TGTGCCACCCGACCGGGACTATTTACAACCCTAAAGAACACCGGGGAGCTGTTTTTT. Its protein product is CATRPGLFTTLKNTGELFF.

This clone was counted a single time. The rearrangement links TRBV2 to TRBJ1-5; D possibly corresponds to TRBD1 (5 bases). This CDR3 region has 15 residues. Trimming stripped 6 bases from V and 0 bases from J, with 12 bases between. Germline-derived CDR1 and CDR2 are SNHLY and FYNNEI. CDR3 region: CASSGGSYSNQPQHF. CDR3 DNA sequence: TGTGCCAGCAGCGGGGGATCCTATAGCAATCAGCCCCAGCATTTT.

The chain recombines TRBV19 with TRBJ2-7, with 8 bases fitting TRBD2. This CDR3 is 13 amino acids long. J was trimmed by 3 bases and V by 3 bases; bases with no gene match: 1. Per germline, CDR1 LNHDA and CDR2 SQIVND (reference sequence). The CDR3 DNA reads TGTGCCAGTAGTATTACTAGCGGCTACGAGCAGTACTTC. This encodes CASSITSGYEQYF.

The V gene is TRBV7-6, the J gene TRBJ1-6, with D unresolved. The CDR3 spans 15 residues. The V and J ends lost 1 base and 7 bases respectively, with 11 bases between them. From germline, CDR1 is SGHVS and CDR2 FNYEAQ. For the CDR3, the DNA is TGTGCCAGCAGCTTAGACCCAGTCTCGAATTCACCCCTCCACTTT. This sequence encodes CASSLDPVSNSPLHF.

This chain links TRBV5-1 with TRBJ1-1; D call uncertain. Between the trimmed V and J ends, which lost 4 bases and 0 bases, there was a span of 10 bases. This CDR3 is 14 amino acids long. Germline V gene data show CDR1 as SGHRS and CDR2 as YFSETQ. The CDR3 DNA is TGCGCCAGCAGCCGCGGATCTCTGAACACTGAAGCTTTCTTT. It codes for CASSRGSLNTEAFF.

The chain joins TRBV2 to TRBJ2-1; D possibly corresponds to TRBD2 (7 bases). Deletions cut 8 bases from V and 8 bases from J, with 10 bases between. The CDR3 is 11 residues long. CDR1 and CDR2 from the germline V gene are SNHLY and FYNNEI. The CDR3 spells CASLGGHEQFF. The CDR3 DNA reads as TGTGCCAGCCTGGGGGGGCATGAGCAGTTCTTC.

This chain uses TRBV5-1 with TRBJ2-7, with TRBD2 identical over 7 bases. Germline CDR1 and CDR2: SGHRS and YFSETQ. V lost 6 bases, J lost 5 bases, and 11 bases stayed unmatched. The CDR3 extends over 14 amino acids. CDR3 sequence (DNA): TGCGCCAGCACCCCGCGGGGGACGCTAGACGAGCAGTACTTC. Amino acids: CASTPRGTLDEQYF.

The chain is built from TRBV19 and TRBJ2-5, with 13 bases identical to TRBD2. Germline V CDR1 and CDR2: LNHDA, SQIVND (reference sequence). The CDR3 is 16 residues long. The trim removed 5 bases at V and 2 bases at J, leaving 5 bases unmatched. The CDR3 here is CASSATSGRGQETQYF. The CDR3 DNA reads TGTGCCAGTAGTGCAACTAGCGGGAGGGGGCAAGAGACCCAGTACTTC.

This clone was counted once. The V and J genes are TRBV5-1 and TRBJ2-1; a possible D gene is TRBD2 (5 bases). Deletions cut 3 bases from V and 7 bases from J, with 11 bases between. Germline-derived CDR1 and CDR2 are SGHRS and YFSETQ. The CDR3 runs to 13 residues. In DNA form, the CDR3 reads TGCGCCAGCAGCTCGTCGGGGATTAATGAGCAGTTCTTC. The encoded protein is CASSSSGINEQFF.

The genes are TRBV27 and TRBJ1-6; D might be TRBD1 (5 bases). Trimming left V 2 bases short and J 5 bases short, with 10 bases between. The V gene's germline CDR1 is MNHEY and CDR2 SMNVEV (reference sequence). CDR3 length: 15 residues. Written as DNA, the CDR3 is TGTGCCAGCAGTTTAAATCAGGGTCATAATTCACCCCTCCACTTT. It codes for CASSLNQGHNSPLHF.